Below, 31 T cell receptor beta chains from the same sample are listed, as sequenced in a study of blood T cells in healthy people across ages. A sample-barcoded 5' primer and a J-beta primer mix were used in a second PCR of roughly 7 to 12 cycles. Each CDR3 protein is one row after TCRdb ran MiXCR on the 5' RACE reads. This table holds fewer than 2,000,000 distinct CDR3 sequences, 30% to 40% found once. The specimen sequenced was blood. These receptors were taken from a human donor in good health.

The chain links TRBV10-3 to TRBJ1-2, with TRBD1 as a possible D gene (5 bases). Germline assignment: CDR1 ENHRY and CDR2 SYGVKD. The CDR3 is 12 amino acids. V was trimmed by 6 bases and J by 4 bases, leaving 9 bases between them. Here the CDR3 DNA reads TGTGCCATCAGGGGACTGTTCTATGGCTACACCTTC. It translates to CAIRGLFYGYTF.

The rearrangement uses TRBV27 and TRBJ2-1, with a possible D match to TRBD1 (6 bases). CDR1 MNHEY and CDR2 SMNVEV come from the germline V gene (reference sequence). The CDR3 runs to 13 residues. V was cut by 4 bases and J by 7 bases, with 11 bases left in between. For the CDR3, the DNA is TGTGCCAGCAGTTCAGTAGGGACAAATGAGCAGTTCTTC. It codes for CASSSVGTNEQFF.

In this sample, this clonotype turned up a few times. The chain has TRBV7-9 and TRBJ1-1, with unresolved D. Looked up from germline, CDR1 is SEHNR and CDR2 is FQNEAQ (reference sequence). CDR3 length: 15 amino acids. Trimming left V 5 bases short and J 1 base short, with 14 bases between. Written as DNA, the CDR3 is TGTGCCAGCAGCCCTCGTGGCAGGAGGAACACTGAAGCTTTCTTT. It encodes CASSPRGRRNTEAFF.

This chain links TRBV7-8 with TRBJ2-1, with 8 positions matching TRBD1. After removal of 7 bases from V and 3 bases from J, the junction contained 11 bases not matched to a gene. Germline V gene sequence: CDR1 SGHVS, CDR2 FQNEAQ. The CDR3 is made up of 16 amino acids. In DNA, the CDR3 is TGTGCCAGCATCCCCGGGACAGGCGGGTACTACAATGAGCAGTTCTTC. Translated: CASIPGTGGYYNEQFF.

This chain connects TRBV21-1 to TRBJ1-2; TRBD1, the table's D call, was not compared with the DNA. TRBV21-1 is annotated as a pseudogene. This CDR3 contains 16 residues. CDR3 DNA: TGTGCCAGCATCAAAACGCCCCGGGACAGGAAGTGGGGCTACACCTTC. Protein sequence: CASIKTPRDRKWGYTF.

This rearrangement joins TRBV18 to TRBJ1-4; D unclear. The CDR3 contains 16 residues. The germline V gene has CDR1 KGHSH and CDR2 LQKENI. The V end was cut by 5 bases, the J end by 0 bases, with 13 bases between. CDR3 protein: CASSLRPSATNEKLFF. The CDR3 region has the DNA TGTGCCAGCTCATTACGACCGAGTGCAACTAATGAAAAACTGTTTTTT. The full variable domain, completed using reference TRBV18 and TRBJ1-4, is NAGVMQNPRHLVRRRGQEARLRCSPMKGHSHVYWYRQLPEEGLKFMVYLQKENIIDESGMPKERFSAEFPKEGPSILRIQQVVRGDSAAYFCASSLRPSATNEKLFFGSGTQLSVL.

The chain uses TRBV20-1 and TRBJ1-4; D call uncertain. The ends were cut back, 7 bases at V and 8 bases at J, with 20 bases in the middle. The CDR3 length is 14 residues. Germline values: CDR1 DFQATT, CDR2 SNEGSKA (reference sequence). The CDR3 DNA reads TGCAGTGTTGGGGATCCGCGGAAATCAGAAAAACTGTTTTTT. It specifies CSVGDPRKSEKLFF.

A few counts support this clonotype. The chain is built from TRBV5-6 and TRBJ2-2; no reliable D call. Germline CDR1 is SGHDT and CDR2 is YYEEEE. The ends were cut back, 2 bases at V and 9 bases at J, with 8 bases in the middle. The CDR3 has 12 amino acids. CDR3: CASSLGPRELFF. In DNA, the CDR3 is TGTGCCAGCAGCTTAGGCCCGAGGGAGCTGTTTTTT.

This clonotype has a handful of counts. CDR3 nucleotide sequence: TGTGCCAGCAGCTTATATTGGAGTTGGGGAGAGACCCAGTACTTC. This translates into CASSLYWSWGETQYF. The V call is TRBV7-2, the J call TRBJ2-5; D not certain. The CDR3 has 15 amino acids. Trimming pared 2 bases from V and 4 bases from J, leaving 14 bases between. The germline V gene has CDR1 SGHTA and CDR2 FQGNSA.

This sequence joins TRBV19 and TRBJ2-5, with D tentatively TRBD2 (6 bases). The J call could be wrong; TRBJ2-7 is a better fit for the DNA end. Per germline, CDR1 LNHDA and CDR2 SQIVND (reference sequence). The CDR3 contains 14 residues. The CDR3 sequence is CASSIGIGGVEQYF. The CDR3 bases are TGTGCCAGTAGTATAGGGATTGGCGGGGTCGAGCAGTACTTC.

The chain has TRBV28 and TRBJ1-2; the match to TRBD1 covers 9 bases. The junction had 6 bases not matched to a gene; V was cut back by 6 bases and J by 4 bases. The CDR3 totals 14 residues. CDR1 and CDR2 from the germline V gene are MDHEN and SYDVKM. The CDR3 sequence is CASRPQGAVYGYTF. In DNA, the CDR3 is TGTGCCAGCAGGCCACAGGGGGCGGTCTATGGCTACACCTTC.

The genes are TRBV4-1 and TRBJ2-7; TRBD2 might be the D (6 bases). Germline-derived CDR1 and CDR2 are MGHRA and YSYEKL. V was trimmed by 4 bases and J by 0 bases, leaving 19 bases between them. The CDR3 is 17 amino acids. CDR3 in amino acids: CASSLTWSGEYSYEQYF. The CDR3 bases are TGCGCCAGCAGCCTAACCTGGTCGGGGGAATACTCCTACGAGCAGTACTTC.

This chain joins TRBV30 and TRBJ1-6; TRBD1 aligns across 8 bases. CDR3 length equals 15 residues. The germline gives CDR1 GTSNPN, CDR2 SVGIG (reference sequence). V gave up 5 bases and J gave up 7 bases; unmatched junction bases: 10. CDR3: CAWPPDAGGNSPLHF. Written as DNA, the CDR3 is TGTGCCTGGCCCCCAGACGCAGGGGGCAATTCACCCCTCCACTTT.

A note on this clonotype: A much larger clonotype is one base distant, so this may be a read error. CDR3 sequence reads: CAGRWHSGGPGTDTQYF. The DNA of the CDR3 is TGTGCCGGCCGGTGGCATAGCGGGGGGCCTGGCACAGATACGCAGTATTTT. The genes are TRBV2 and TRBJ2-3; 10 bases align to TRBD2. The CDR3 contains 17 residues. Trimming removed 11 bases from V and 1 base from J; junction bases left unmatched: 15. From germline, CDR1 is SNHLY and CDR2 FYNNEI.

The chain joins TRBV28 to TRBJ1-1; TRBD1 might be the D (5 bases). The CDR3 extends over 15 amino acids. CDR1 MDHEN and CDR2 SYDVKM come from the germline V gene. V lost 5 bases and J 3 bases, leaving 16 bases between the germline ends. Here the CDR3 reads CASSGAGREYTEAFF. For the CDR3, the DNA is TGTGCCAGCAGTGGAGCAGGGAGGGAGTACACTGAAGCTTTCTTT.

The chain has TRBV14 and TRBJ2-6; no clear D. Germline CDR1 SGHDN, CDR2 FVKESK. V was clipped by 1 base and J by 0 bases, with 10 bases between them. This CDR3 region has 17 residues. This chain's CDR3 is CASSQVVALSGANVLTF. The CDR3 nucleotides read TGTGCCAGCAGCCAAGTGGTGGCCCTCTCTGGGGCCAACGTCCTGACTTTC.

This clonotype was counted only a few times. The chain links TRBV7-9 to TRBJ2-1; D gene ambiguous. Germline V CDR1 and CDR2: SEHNR, FQNEAQ (reference sequence). The V end lost 5 bases, the J end lost 0 bases, and 11 bases lay between the germline ends. The CDR3 is made up of 15 amino acids. CDR3 protein: CASSETPSSYNEQFF. CDR3 bases: TGTGCCAGCAGCGAAACCCCGAGCTCCTACAATGAGCAGTTCTTC.

The chain links TRBV7-9 to TRBJ2-7, with 7 bases matching TRBD1. Trimming removed 4 bases from V and 7 bases from J; junction bases left unmatched: 10. The germline V gene has CDR1 SEHNR and CDR2 FQNEAQ (reference sequence). There are 14 residues in the CDR3. The CDR3 loop is CASSSGQTTVEQYF. The CDR3 bases are TGTGCCAGCAGCTCGGGACAGACCACTGTAGAGCAGTACTTC.

The sample holds a few counts of this clonotype. The chain carries TRBV4-3 and TRBJ1-2; D not certain. The CDR3 covers 14 residues. Germline assignment: CDR1 LGHNA and CDR2 YSLEER. V lost 0 bases, J lost 8 bases, and 13 bases lay in between. Here the CDR3 reads CASSQDRRASGYTF. The CDR3 DNA reads as TGCGCCAGCAGCCAAGATAGAAGGGCAAGCGGCTACACCTTC.

In the case of this clonotype: The junction differs from germline at one of its ends, possibly a read error. CDR3 DNA sequence: TGCAGTGCTGCTACCCCTGGGGCCAACGTCCGGACTTTC. This gives the protein CSAATPGANVRTF. The chain is built from TRBV20-1 and TRBJ2-6; weak D call: TRBD1 (5 bases). The CDR3 runs 13 residues. Germline CDR1 reads DFQATT; CDR2 reads SNEGSKA (reference sequence).

The CDR3 nucleotides are TGCGCCAGCAGCCAAGATATGCGGACAGATAGATACGAGCAGTACTTC. Encoded protein: CASSQDMRTDRYEQYF. The genes are TRBV4-3 and TRBJ2-7; possibly TRBD1 for D (6 bases). The CDR3 has 16 residues. Trimming removed 0 bases from V and 4 bases from J, with 16 bases in between. The germline gives CDR1 LGHNA, CDR2 YSLEER.

The chain joins TRBV4-1 to TRBJ1-2; possibly TRBD1 for D (5 bases). Germline assignment: CDR1 MGHRA and CDR2 YSYEKL. V lost 4 bases and J lost 13, with 19 bases in between. CDR3 length: 13 residues. This CDR3 is CASSLDTRDGGTF. The CDR3 DNA reads as TGCGCCAGCAGCCTAGATACGAGGGACGGCGGCACCTTC.

The CDR3 DNA reads TGTGCCAGCAGTTATGACCCCGGTCGCGGCACTGAAGCTTTCTTT. Its translation: CASSYDPGRGTEAFF. The chain uses TRBV6-6 and TRBJ1-1; D gene unclear. This CDR3 has 15 amino acids. Germline V gives CDR1 MNHNY, CDR2 SVGAGI (reference sequence). Trimming took 3 bases from V and 4 from J, leaving 15 bases between them.

The chain has TRBV9 and TRBJ1-2; no clear D gene. With 7 bases removed from V and 2 bases from J, the gap between germline ends came to 12 bases. The CDR3 contains 13 residues. Germline CDR1 is SGDLS and CDR2 is YYNGEE. CDR3 DNA: TGTGCCAGCCACGGGCAGCTAAACTATGGCTACACCTTC. Translation gives CASHGQLNYGYTF.

This clonotype was seen a handful of times. The chain employs TRBV20-1 and TRBJ2-1, with 13 bases fitting TRBD2. The V gene end was trimmed by 5 bases and the J gene end by 6 bases; junction bases not matched to a gene: 7. In germline, CDR1 is DFQATT, CDR2 SNEGSKA (reference sequence). The CDR3 contains 15 residues. This chain's CDR3 is CSAVGLAGALNEQFF. CDR3 bases: TGCAGTGCTGTTGGACTAGCGGGGGCCCTCAATGAGCAGTTCTTC.

The V gene is TRBV29-1, the J gene TRBJ2-3; no reliable D call. The germline V gene encodes CDR1 SQVTM and CDR2 ANQGSEA. Trimming shortened V by 4 bases and J by 2 bases, and 16 bases separated the two germline ends. This CDR3 spans 15 amino acids. The CDR3: CSVGLWTGITDTQYF. The DNA of the CDR3 is TGCAGCGTTGGGCTCTGGACGGGTATCACAGATACGCAGTATTTT.

This clonotype was seen only a few times. The chain joins TRBV20-1 to TRBJ1-6; D is perhaps TRBD1 (5 bases). In germline, CDR1 is DFQATT, CDR2 SNEGSKA (reference sequence). Trimming removed 4 bases at V and 5 bases at J, with 9 bases between. The CDR3 totals 13 residues. In nucleotides, the CDR3 is TGCAGTGCTAACCGGGACCATAATTCACCCCTCCACTTT. This encodes CSANRDHNSPLHF.

The chain is built from TRBV5-5 and TRBJ1-1; 7 bases align to TRBD1. The junction had 5 bases not matched to a gene; V was cut back by 3 bases and J by 3 bases. The CDR3 totals 14 residues. Germline V gene data show CDR1 as SGHKS and CDR2 as YYEKEE (reference sequence). DNA for the CDR3: TGTGCCAGCAGCTGGACAGGATCTCACACTGAAGCTTTCTTT. This sequence encodes CASSWTGSHTEAFF.

V gene TRBV4-3 combines with J gene TRBJ1-2; the D is unclear. The CDR3 has 14 amino acids. CDR1 and CDR2 (germline): LGHNA, YSLEER. Trimming stripped 1 base from V and 6 bases from J, with 12 bases between. The CDR3: CASSQGRLSDGYTF. CDR3 coding DNA: TGCGCCAGCAGCCAAGGTCGCTTGTCGGATGGCTACACCTTC.

The chain couples TRBV28 to TRBJ2-4; 9 bases map to TRBD1. The J segment lost 6 bases and the V segment lost 5 bases, leaving 8 bases of the junction unmatched. The length of the CDR3 is 15 residues. Looked up from germline, CDR1 is MDHEN and CDR2 is SYDVKM. The CDR3 loop is CASSGQGNLGNIQYF. The CDR3 region has the DNA TGTGCCAGCAGTGGACAGGGGAATCTAGGAAACATTCAGTACTTC.

This clonotype has a handful of counts. The V call is TRBV7-9, the J call TRBJ2-4; D perhaps matches TRBD1 (6 bases). The J call could be wrong; TRBJ2-7 is a better fit for the DNA end. CDR3 size: 13 residues. The germline gives CDR1 SEHNR, CDR2 FQNEAQ (reference sequence). The CDR3, as DNA: TGTGCCCAAGCCCCCGACAGGCAGAACGAGCAGTACTTC. Translating gives CAQAPDRQNEQYF.